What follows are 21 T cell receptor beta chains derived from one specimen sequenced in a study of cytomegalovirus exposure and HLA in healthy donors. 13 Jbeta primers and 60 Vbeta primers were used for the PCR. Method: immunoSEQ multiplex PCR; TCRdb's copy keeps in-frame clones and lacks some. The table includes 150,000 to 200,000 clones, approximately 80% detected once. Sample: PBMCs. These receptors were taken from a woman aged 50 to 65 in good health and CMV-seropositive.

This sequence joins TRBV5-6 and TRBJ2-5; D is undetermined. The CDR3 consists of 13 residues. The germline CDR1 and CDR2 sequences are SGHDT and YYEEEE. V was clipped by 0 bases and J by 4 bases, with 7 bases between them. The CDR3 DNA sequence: TGTGCCAGCAGCTTGGGCAGGTCAGAGACCCAGTACTTC. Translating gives CASSLGRSETQYF.

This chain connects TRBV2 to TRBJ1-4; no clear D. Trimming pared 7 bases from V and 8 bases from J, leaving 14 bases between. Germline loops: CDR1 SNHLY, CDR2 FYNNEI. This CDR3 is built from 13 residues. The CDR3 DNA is TGTGCCAGCAAGAGAAAGCTGCCCGAAAAACTGTTTTTT. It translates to CASKRKLPEKLFF. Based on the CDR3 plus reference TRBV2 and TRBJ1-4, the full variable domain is EPEVTQTPSHQVTQMGQEVILRCVPISNHLYFYWYRQILGQKVEFLVSFYNNEISEKSEIFDDQFSVERPDGSNFTLKIRSTKLEDSAMYFCASKRKLPEKLFFGSGTQLSVL.

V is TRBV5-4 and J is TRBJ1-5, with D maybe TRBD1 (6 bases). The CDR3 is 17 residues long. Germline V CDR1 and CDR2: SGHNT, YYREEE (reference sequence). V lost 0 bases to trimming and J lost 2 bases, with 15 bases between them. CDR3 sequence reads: CASSLDGQLVGNQPQHF. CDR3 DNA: TGTGCCAGCAGCTTGGATGGACAGCTGGTTGGCAATCAGCCCCAGCATTTT.

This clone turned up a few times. The CDR3 DNA reads as TGTGCCAGTACCCCCGGGACAATTGGAAACACCATATATTTT. It is translated as CASTPGTIGNTIYF. The chain carries TRBV19 and TRBJ1-3, with D perhaps TRBD1 (6 bases). V lost 7 bases to trimming and J lost 3 bases, with 13 bases between them. The CDR3 totals 14 residues. From germline, CDR1 is LNHDA and CDR2 SQIVND (reference sequence).

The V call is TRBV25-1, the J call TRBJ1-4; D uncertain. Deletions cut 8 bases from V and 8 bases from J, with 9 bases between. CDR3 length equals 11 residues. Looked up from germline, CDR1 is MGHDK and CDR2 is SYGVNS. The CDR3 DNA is TGTGCCAGCGCGAACGGGGAAAAACTGTTTTTT. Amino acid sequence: CASANGEKLFF.

The CDR3 reads CASSLYHAASGGGYTF. The CDR3 DNA reads as TGTGCCAGCAGTTTATACCATGCCGCTTCAGGGGGTGGCTACACCTTC. This chain joins TRBV28 and TRBJ1-2; 7 bases align to TRBD1. This CDR3 is built from 16 residues. J gave up 7 bases and V 1 base, and 12 bases lay outside the gene matches. Germline V CDR1 and CDR2: MDHEN, SYDVKM.

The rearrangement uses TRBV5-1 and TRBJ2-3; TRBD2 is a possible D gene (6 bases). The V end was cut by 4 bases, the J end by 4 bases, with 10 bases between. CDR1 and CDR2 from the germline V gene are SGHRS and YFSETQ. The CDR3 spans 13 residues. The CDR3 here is CASSLSGADTQYF. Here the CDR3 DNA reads TGCGCCAGCAGCCTTAGCGGCGCAGATACGCAGTATTTT. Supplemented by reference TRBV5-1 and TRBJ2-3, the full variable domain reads KAGVTQTPRYLIKTRGQQVTLSCSPISGHRSVSWYQQTPGQGLQFLFEYFSETQRNKGNFPGRFSGRQFSNSRSEMNVSTLELGDSALYLCASSLSGADTQYFGPGTRLTVL.

Written as DNA, the CDR3 is TGTGCCAGTAGTGTTCGCCCGCTGAAAGAAGCCACCATATATTTT. It yields the protein CASSVRPLKEATIYF. The chain joins TRBV19 to TRBJ1-3; no clear D. Trimming stripped 5 bases from V and 9 bases from J, with 20 bases between. The CDR3 is made up of 15 amino acids. CDR1 and CDR2 from the germline V gene are LNHDA and SQIVND (reference sequence).

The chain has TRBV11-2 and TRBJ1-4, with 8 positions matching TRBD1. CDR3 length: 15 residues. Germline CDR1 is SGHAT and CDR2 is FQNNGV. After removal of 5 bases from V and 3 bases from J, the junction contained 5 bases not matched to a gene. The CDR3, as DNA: TGTGCCAGCAGCCCACAGGGGGTTCCTAATGAAAAACTGTTTTTT. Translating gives CASSPQGVPNEKLFF.

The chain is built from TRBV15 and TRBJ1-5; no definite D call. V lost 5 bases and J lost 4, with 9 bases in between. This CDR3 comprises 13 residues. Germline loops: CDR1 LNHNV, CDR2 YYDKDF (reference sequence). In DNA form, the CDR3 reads TGTGCCACCAGCGTTACGGTGAATCAGCCCCAGCATTTT. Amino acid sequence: CATSVTVNQPQHF.

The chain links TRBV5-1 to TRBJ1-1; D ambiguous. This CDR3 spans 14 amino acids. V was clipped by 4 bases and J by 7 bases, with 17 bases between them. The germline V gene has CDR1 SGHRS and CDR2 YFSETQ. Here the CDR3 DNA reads TGCGCCAGCAGCGATGAGGTGATCGGCGATGAAGCTTTCTTT. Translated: CASSDEVIGDEAFF.

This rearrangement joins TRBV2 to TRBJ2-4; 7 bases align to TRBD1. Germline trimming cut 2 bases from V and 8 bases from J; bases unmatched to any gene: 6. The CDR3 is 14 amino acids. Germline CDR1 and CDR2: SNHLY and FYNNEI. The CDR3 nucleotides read TGTGCCAGCAGTGAAAGAACAGGGGCCTACATTCAGTACTTC. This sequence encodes CASSERTGAYIQYF.

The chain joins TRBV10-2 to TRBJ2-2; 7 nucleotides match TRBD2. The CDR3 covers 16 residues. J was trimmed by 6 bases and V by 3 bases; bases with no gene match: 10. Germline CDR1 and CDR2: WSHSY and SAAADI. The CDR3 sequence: CASSDNPAGLPGELFF. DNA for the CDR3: TGCGCCAGCAGTGATAACCCAGCGGGACTTCCCGGGGAGCTGTTTTTT.

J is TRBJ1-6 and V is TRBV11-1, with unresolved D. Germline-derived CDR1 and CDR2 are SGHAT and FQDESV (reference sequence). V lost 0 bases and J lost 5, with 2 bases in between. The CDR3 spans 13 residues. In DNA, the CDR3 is TGTGCCAGCAGCTTAGCCGATAATTCACCCCTCCACTTT. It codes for CASSLADNSPLHF. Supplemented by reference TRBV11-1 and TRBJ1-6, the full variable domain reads EAEVAQSPRYKITEKSQAVAFWCDPISGHATLYWYRQILGQGPELLVQFQDESVVDDSQLPKDRFSAERLKGVDSTLKIQPAELGDSAMYLCASSLADNSPLHFGNGTRLTVT.

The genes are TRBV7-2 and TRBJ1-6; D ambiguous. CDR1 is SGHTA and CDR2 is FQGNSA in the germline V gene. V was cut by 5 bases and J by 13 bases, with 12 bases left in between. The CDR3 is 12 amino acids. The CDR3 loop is CASSLDAGPLHF. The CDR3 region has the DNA TGTGCCAGCAGCCTAGACGCGGGCCCCCTCCACTTT.

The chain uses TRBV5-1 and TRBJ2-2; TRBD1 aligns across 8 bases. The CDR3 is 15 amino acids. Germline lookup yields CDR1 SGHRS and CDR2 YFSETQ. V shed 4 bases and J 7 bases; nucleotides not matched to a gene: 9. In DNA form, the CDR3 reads TGCGCCAGCAGCAACCGGACAGGACAGGGCGGGGAGCTGTTTTTT. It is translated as CASSNRTGQGGELFF.

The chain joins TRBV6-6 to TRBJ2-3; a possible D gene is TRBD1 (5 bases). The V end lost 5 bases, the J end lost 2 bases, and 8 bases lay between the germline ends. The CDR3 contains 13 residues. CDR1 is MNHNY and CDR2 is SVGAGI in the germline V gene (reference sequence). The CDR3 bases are TGTGCCAGCAGTAGGGGTAACACAGATACGCAGTATTTT. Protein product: CASSRGNTDTQYF.

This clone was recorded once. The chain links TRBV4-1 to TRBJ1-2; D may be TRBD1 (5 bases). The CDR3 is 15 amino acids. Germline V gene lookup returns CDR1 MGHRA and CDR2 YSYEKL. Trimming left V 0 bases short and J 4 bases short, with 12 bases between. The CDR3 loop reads CASSQDTLGGYGYTF. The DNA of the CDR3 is TGCGCCAGCAGCCAAGATACTTTGGGGGGCTATGGCTACACCTTC.

The CDR3 reads CASSPGQGREKLFF. CDR3 sequence (DNA): TGTGCCAGCAGCCCGGGACAGGGAAGGGAAAAACTGTTTTTT. This chain connects TRBV7-9 to TRBJ1-4; 9 bases fit TRBD1. Germline values: CDR1 SEHNR, CDR2 FQNEAQ (reference sequence). CDR3 length: 14 residues. Trimming removed 5 bases from V and 8 bases from J; junction bases left unmatched: 6.

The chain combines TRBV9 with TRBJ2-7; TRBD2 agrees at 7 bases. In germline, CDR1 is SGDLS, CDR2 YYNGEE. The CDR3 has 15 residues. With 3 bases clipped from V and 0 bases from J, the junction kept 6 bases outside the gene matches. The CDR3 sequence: CASSAGGLSSYEQYF. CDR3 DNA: TGTGCCAGCAGCGCGGGGGGACTCAGCTCCTACGAGCAGTACTTC.

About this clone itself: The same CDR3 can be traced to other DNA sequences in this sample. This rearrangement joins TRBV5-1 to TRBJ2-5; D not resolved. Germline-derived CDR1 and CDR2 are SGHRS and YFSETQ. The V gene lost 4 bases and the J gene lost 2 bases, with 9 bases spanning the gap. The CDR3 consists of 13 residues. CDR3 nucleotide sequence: TGCGCCAGCAGCACCTCAGGACAAGAGACCCAGTACTTC. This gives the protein CASSTSGQETQYF.